The 24 T cell receptor beta chains below come from one sample, sequenced in a study of T cell repertoires in cytomegalovirus infection (dated by TCRdb to between 2017 and 2020). This sample's treatment or condition label indicates: in vitro stimulation with specific CMV peptide epitopes to enrich CMV-specific T cells. The antigens these receptors bind are not known. Sequencing relied on an Illumina HiSeq 1500. In TCRdb, the public reads were trimmed at Q25 with fastp and aligned with MiXCR, with productive beta chains retained. Every CDR3 protein is listed once, alongside the most common genes and DNA of its rows. Recorded for this sample are 340,000 or so distinct CDR3 sequences; roughly 25% of them occurred a single time. The ten biggest clones cover about an eighth of the sample. The sequences come from cultured PBMCs, collected from culture after CMV antigen stimulation. These receptors were obtained from a human donor in good health (CMV status not recorded). Some clones in this sample may be carry-over from other donors' samples.

The chain has TRBV25-1 and TRBJ1-2; D not certain. Germline V lookup: CDR1 MGHDK, CDR2 SYGVNS. V lost 3 bases and J lost 2, with 10 bases in between. The CDR3 extends over 14 amino acids. CDR3 amino acids: CASSDAGLNYGYTF. The CDR3 coding sequence is TGTGCCAGCAGTGATGCGGGGTTAAACTATGGCTACACCTTC.

The chain joins TRBV20-1 to TRBJ1-1, with D possibly matching TRBD1 (6 bases). The CDR3 loop spans 16 amino acids. V lost 1 base and J lost 0, with 15 bases in between. The germline gives CDR1 DFQATT, CDR2 SNEGSKA (reference sequence). CDR3 sequence (DNA): TGCAGTGCTAGAGGGGCCGCAGGGGCGGTGAACACTGAAGCTTTCTTT. Translating it yields CSARGAAGAVNTEAFF.

The V and J genes are TRBV2 and TRBJ1-4; 8 bases map to TRBD1. The CDR3 is made up of 13 amino acids. With 7 bases clipped from V and 8 bases from J, the junction kept 6 bases outside the gene matches. Germline V gene lookup returns CDR1 SNHLY and CDR2 FYNNEI. The CDR3 spells CASTGQGKEKLFF. DNA for the CDR3: TGTGCCAGCACCGGACAGGGCAAAGAAAAACTGTTTTTT.

The chain uses TRBV12-5 and TRBJ1-1; D gene ambiguous. Trimming stripped 1 base from V and 1 base from J, with 4 bases between. CDR3 length equals 13 residues. Germline loops: CDR1 LGHNT, CDR2 FRNRAP. The CDR3 loop reads CASGLGQNTEAFF. DNA of the CDR3: TGTGCTAGTGGTTTGGGACAGAACACTGAAGCTTTCTTT. The whole variable domain, remainder taken from reference TRBV12-5 and TRBJ1-1, is DARVTQTPRHKVTEMGQEVTMRCQPILGHNTVFWYRQTMMQGLELLAYFRNRAPLDDSGMPKDRFSAEMPDATLATLKIQPSEPRDSAVYFCASGLGQNTEAFFGQGTRLTVV.

V gene TRBV20-1 combines with J gene TRBJ1-1; tentatively, D is TRBD1 (6 bases). The CDR3 loop spans 12 amino acids. V lost 6 bases and J lost 4, with 12 bases in between. Germline loops: CDR1 DFQATT, CDR2 SNEGSKA (reference sequence). The CDR3 region is CSASDRSTEAFF. The CDR3 DNA sequence: TGCAGTGCCTCGGACAGAAGCACTGAAGCTTTCTTT.

There are many counts of this clonotype. This rearrangement joins TRBV7-2 to TRBJ2-1, with D tentatively TRBD2 (5 bases). The CDR3 loop spans 12 amino acids. The V and J ends lost 1 base and 10 bases respectively, with 8 bases between them. Germline assignment: CDR1 SGHTA and CDR2 FQGNSA. CDR3 DNA sequence: TGTGCCAGCAGCTTAGAGGGCGGGGAGCAGTTCTTC. The encoded protein is CASSLEGGEQFF. Full variable domain (remainder filled in from reference TRBV7-2 and TRBJ2-1): GAGVSQSPSNKVTEKGKDVELRCDPISGHTALYWYRQSLGQGLEFLIYFQGNSAPDKSGLPSDRFSAERTGGSVSTLTIQRTQQEDSAVYLCASSLEGGEQFFGPGTRLTVL.

The V gene is TRBV19, the J gene TRBJ1-2; 9 positions agree with TRBD1. Germline V gives CDR1 LNHDA, CDR2 SQIVND (reference sequence). Losses at the gene ends were 4 bases for V and 8 bases for J; bases not matched to a gene: 5. The CDR3 sequence is 13 residues long. The CDR3 protein is CASSNRGRRGYTF. CDR3 DNA: TGTGCCAGTAGTAACAGGGGGCGAAGAGGCTACACCTTC.

At least ten counts were recorded for this clonotype. This chain uses TRBV7-2 with TRBJ1-4; possibly TRBD1 for D (6 bases). V was clipped by 5 bases and J by 6 bases, with 19 bases between them. This CDR3 region has 16 residues. Germline CDR1 reads SGHTA; CDR2 reads FQGNSA. CDR3 region: CASSRDRGRGDEKLFF. The CDR3 DNA is TGTGCCAGCAGCCGGGACCGGGGAAGGGGGGATGAAAAACTGTTTTTT.

This chain links TRBV29-1 with TRBJ2-1, with D possibly TRBD2 on 6 matching bases. The germline CDR1 and CDR2 sequences are SQVTM and ANQGSEA. The CDR3 runs 13 residues. V lost 7 bases, J lost 9 bases, and 19 bases lay in between. CDR3 coding DNA: TGCAGCGGAAGATCAGGGAGGAGTGGTGAGCAGTTCTTC. Its translation: CSGRSGRSGEQFF.

This clonotype was detected only a few times. The CDR3 sequence: CASSAGLAAYEQYF. Here the CDR3 DNA reads TGTGCCAGTAGTGCGGGACTTGCGGCCTACGAGCAGTACTTC. The chain employs TRBV19 and TRBJ2-7; a weak D match, TRBD2 (6 bases). Between the trimmed V and J ends, which lost 5 bases and 2 bases, there was a span of 13 bases. Looked up from germline, CDR1 is LNHDA and CDR2 is SQIVND (reference sequence). The CDR3 runs to 14 residues.

This clonotype was observed a few times. The J gene is TRBJ2-7, the V gene TRBV12-3 or TRBV12-4; no definite D call. The CDR3 is 14 amino acids. V was shortened by 8 bases and J by 3 bases, with 17 bases between the two germline ends. CDR3 loop: CASRYRAQSYEQYF. DNA for the CDR3: TGTGCCAGCCGTTACCGGGCGCAAAGCTACGAGCAGTACTTC.

This clonotype was detected ten times or more. The chain joins TRBV7-3 to TRBJ2-6, with TRBD1 as a possible D gene (5 bases). V was pared by 5 bases and J by 0 bases, with 20 bases between. Germline values: CDR1 SGHTA, CDR2 FQGTGA. The CDR3 covers 19 residues. The CDR3 sequence is CASSQFQGISSSGANVLTF. CDR3 coding DNA: TGTGCCAGCAGCCAATTCCAGGGAATATCCTCCTCTGGGGCCAACGTCCTGACTTTC.

This clonotype was picked up one time. The V call is TRBV4-1, the J call TRBJ1-1; TRBD1 matches at 10 bases. The germline gives CDR1 MGHRA, CDR2 YSYEKL. This CDR3 is built from 16 residues. V shed 4 bases, J shed 0 bases, and the junction held 5 bases outside the gene matches. DNA for the CDR3: TGCGCCAGCAGCCCAGACAGGGGGCGGATGAACACTGAAGCTTTCTTT. Protein: CASSPDRGRMNTEAFF.

This clonotype was seen many times. The chain couples TRBV3-1 to TRBJ1-2; D is ambiguous. V was clipped by 0 bases and J by 8 bases, with 10 bases between them. CDR3 length: 13 amino acids. CDR1 is LGHDT and CDR2 is YNNKEL in the germline V gene (reference sequence). The CDR3 nucleotides read TGTGCCAGCAGCCAAGATTTGAGGAGCGGCTACACCTTC. Residues: CASSQDLRSGYTF.

The V call is TRBV2, the J call TRBJ1-5, with D possibly matching TRBD1 (5 bases). Germline loops: CDR1 SNHLY, CDR2 FYNNEI. V dropped 2 bases and J dropped 3 bases, with 11 bases sitting between them. The CDR3 is made up of 15 amino acids. The CDR3 DNA follows: TGTGCCAGCAGTGAAATGGGGCGAAACAATCAGCCCCAGCATTTT. As protein: CASSEMGRNNQPQHF.

The V and J genes are TRBV4-1 and TRBJ1-5; possibly TRBD1 for D (6 bases). The CDR3 is made up of 16 amino acids. Per germline, CDR1 MGHRA and CDR2 YSYEKL. V shed 0 bases and J shed 6 bases, with 15 bases lying between them. CDR3 nucleotide sequence: TGCGCCAGCAGCCAAGATGCAGGGGCAGGACGTCAGCCCCAGCATTTT. It specifies CASSQDAGAGRQPQHF.

This chain connects TRBV6-1 to TRBJ1-5; perhaps TRBD1 as D (6 bases). The CDR3 runs to 14 residues. From germline, CDR1 is MNHNS and CDR2 SASEGT. The V and J ends lost 2 bases and 7 bases respectively, with 12 bases between them. Written as DNA, the CDR3 is TGTGCCAGCAGTGAAAAGGGACAAAGGCAGCCCCAGCATTTT. This gives the protein CASSEKGQRQPQHF.

There are a few counts of this clonotype. The gene calls are TRBV28 and TRBJ1-2, with 10 bases that match TRBD1. The germline CDR1 and CDR2 sequences are MDHEN and SYDVKM. With V trimmed by 2 bases and J by 6 bases, 6 bases remained unmatched. The CDR3 contains 15 residues. The CDR3 sequence is CASSLRTGGRDGYTF. The CDR3 DNA reads TGTGCCAGCAGTTTACGGACAGGGGGAAGAGATGGCTACACCTTC.

This clonotype was counted many times. The V and J genes are TRBV7-2 and TRBJ2-3; 10 bases match TRBD1. This CDR3 region has 16 residues. The germline gives CDR1 SGHTA, CDR2 FQGNSA. J gave up 2 bases and V 8 bases, and 10 bases lay outside the gene matches. In DNA form, the CDR3 reads TGTGCCAGCCGCCGAGGGACAGGGGATCCCACAGATACGCAGTATTTT. This translates into CASRRGTGDPTDTQYF.

This chain uses TRBV4-2 with TRBJ2-1; TRBD2 matches at 8 bases. The germline gives CDR1 LGHNA, CDR2 YNFKEQ. After removal of 0 bases from V and 9 bases from J, the junction contained 10 bases not matched to a gene. The CDR3 contains 16 residues. In DNA, the CDR3 is TGTGCCAGCAGCCAAGATCCAGCGGGAGCAACTAGTGAGCAGTTCTTC. Protein sequence: CASSQDPAGATSEQFF.

This clonotype was counted at least ten times. The J gene is TRBJ2-7, the V gene TRBV19; TRBD1 matches 8 bases. The V segment lost 0 bases and the J segment 6 bases; nucleotides outside the gene matches: 4. The CDR3 extends over 14 amino acids. Germline values: CDR1 LNHDA, CDR2 SQIVND (reference sequence). Here the CDR3 DNA reads TGTGCCAGTAGTATAGATAACAGGGGGTGCGAGCAGTACGTC. It yields the protein CASSIDNRGCEQYV.

This rearrangement joins TRBV5-5 to TRBJ2-5; maybe TRBD1 (5 bases). Germline CDR1 is SGHKS and CDR2 is YYEKEE (reference sequence). This CDR3 has 14 amino acids. The germline V and J ends were trimmed by 0 bases and 0 bases, with 6 bases remaining between them. The CDR3 DNA sequence: TGTGCCAGCAGCTTGGGACAGTACCAAGAGACCCAGTACTTC. Its protein is CASSLGQYQETQYF. Drawing the rest from reference TRBV5-5 and TRBJ2-5, the complete variable domain is DAGVTQSPTHLIKTRGQQVTLRCSPISGHKSVSWYQQVLGQGPQFIFQYYEKEERGRGNFPDRFSARQFPNYSSELNVNALLLGDSALYLCASSLGQYQETQYFGPGTRLLVL.

V usage is TRBV6-2 or TRBV6-3 and J usage is TRBJ2-7; 8 nucleotides agree with TRBD1. This CDR3 has 15 residues. The V and J ends lost 2 bases and 3 bases, in that order; junction bases with no gene match: 6. CDR1 is MNHEY and CDR2 is SVGEGT in the germline V gene. CDR3 in DNA: TGTGCCAGCAGTTACCCAGGGGGCCGCTTCTACGAGCAGTACGTC. This gives the protein CASSYPGGRFYEQYV.

The chain carries TRBV11-1 and TRBJ2-7, with D perhaps assigned TRBD1 or TRBD2 (5 bases each). The length of the CDR3 is 16 residues. Trimming left V 2 bases short and J 1 base short, with 15 bases between. CDR1 SGHAT and CDR2 FQDESV come from the germline V gene (reference sequence). CDR3 in DNA: TGTGCCAGCAGCTTATTCTCGGGGACCATATCCTACGAGCAGTACTTC. As protein: CASSLFSGTISYEQYF. The complete variable domain, with remaining parts taken from reference TRBV11-1 and TRBJ2-7, reads EAEVAQSPRYKITEKSQAVAFWCDPISGHATLYWYRQILGQGPELLVQFQDESVVDDSQLPKDRFSAERLKGVDSTLKIQPAELGDSAMYLCASSLFSGTISYEQYFGPGTRLTVT.